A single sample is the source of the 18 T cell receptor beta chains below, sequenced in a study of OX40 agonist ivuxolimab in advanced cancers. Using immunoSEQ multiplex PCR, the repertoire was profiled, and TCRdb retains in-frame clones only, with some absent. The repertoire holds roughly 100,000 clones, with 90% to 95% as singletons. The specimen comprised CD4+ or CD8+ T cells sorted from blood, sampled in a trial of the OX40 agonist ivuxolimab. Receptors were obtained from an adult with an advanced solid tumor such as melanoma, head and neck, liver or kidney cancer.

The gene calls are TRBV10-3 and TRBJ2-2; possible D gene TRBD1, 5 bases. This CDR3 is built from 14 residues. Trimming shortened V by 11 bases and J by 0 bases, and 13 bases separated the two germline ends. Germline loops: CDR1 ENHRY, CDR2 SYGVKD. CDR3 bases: TGTGCCGGGGCACAGGCGCCGAACACCGGGGAGCTGTTTTTT. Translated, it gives CAGAQAPNTGELFF.

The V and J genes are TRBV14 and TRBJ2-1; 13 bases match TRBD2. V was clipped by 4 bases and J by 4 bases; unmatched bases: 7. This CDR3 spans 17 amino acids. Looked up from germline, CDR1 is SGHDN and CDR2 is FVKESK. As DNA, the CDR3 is TGTGCCAGCAGCCTCGGACTAGCGGGAGATGGGTACAATGAGCAGTTCTTC. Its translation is CASSLGLAGDGYNEQFF.

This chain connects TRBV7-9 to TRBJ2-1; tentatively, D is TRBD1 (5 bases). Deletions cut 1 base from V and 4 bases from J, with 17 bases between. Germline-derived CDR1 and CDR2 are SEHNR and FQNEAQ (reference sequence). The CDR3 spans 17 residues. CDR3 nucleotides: TGTGCCAGCAGCTTAGTCCCCACAGGTGACTTTTACAATGAGCAGTTCTTC. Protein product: CASSLVPTGDFYNEQFF.

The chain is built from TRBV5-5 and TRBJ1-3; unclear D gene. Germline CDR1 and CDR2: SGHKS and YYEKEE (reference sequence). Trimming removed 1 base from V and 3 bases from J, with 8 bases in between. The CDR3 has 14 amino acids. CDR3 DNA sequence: TGTGCCAGCAGCTTGATCGACGGTGGAAACACCATATATTTT. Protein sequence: CASSLIDGGNTIYF.

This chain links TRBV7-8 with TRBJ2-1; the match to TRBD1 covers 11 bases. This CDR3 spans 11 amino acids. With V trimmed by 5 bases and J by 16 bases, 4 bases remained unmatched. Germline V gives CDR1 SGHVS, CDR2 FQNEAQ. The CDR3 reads CASSPGTGGFF. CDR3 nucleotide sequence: TGTGCCAGCAGCCCCGGGACAGGGGGTTTCTTC.

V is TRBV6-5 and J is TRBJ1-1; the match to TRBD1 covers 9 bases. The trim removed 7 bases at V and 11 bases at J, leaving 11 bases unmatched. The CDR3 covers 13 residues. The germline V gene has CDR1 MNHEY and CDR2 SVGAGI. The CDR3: CASTPRQGGAAFF. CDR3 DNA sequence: TGTGCCAGCACCCCCCGACAGGGGGGTGCGGCTTTCTTT.

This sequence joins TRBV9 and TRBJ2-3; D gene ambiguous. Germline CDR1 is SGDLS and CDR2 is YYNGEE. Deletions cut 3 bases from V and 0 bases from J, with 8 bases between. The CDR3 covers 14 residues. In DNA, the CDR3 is TGTGCCAGCAGCGCCGACTCTAGCACAGATACGCAGTATTTT. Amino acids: CASSADSSTDTQYF. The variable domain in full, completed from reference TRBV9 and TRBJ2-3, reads DSGVTQTPKHLITATGQRVTLRCSPRSGDLSVYWYQQSLDQGLQFLIQYYNGEERAKGNILERFSAQQFPDLHSELNLSSLELGDSALYFCASSADSSTDTQYFGPGTRLTVL.

CDR3 sequence reads: CASSQDIPSMGYTDTQYF. DNA for the CDR3: TGCGCCAGCAGCCAAGATATCCCCAGTATGGGCTACACAGATACGCAGTATTTT. The V call is TRBV4-3, the J call TRBJ2-3; D uncertain. The CDR3 runs to 18 residues. CDR1 and CDR2 from the germline V gene are LGHNA and YSLEER. Trimming pared 0 bases from V and 2 bases from J, leaving 18 bases between.

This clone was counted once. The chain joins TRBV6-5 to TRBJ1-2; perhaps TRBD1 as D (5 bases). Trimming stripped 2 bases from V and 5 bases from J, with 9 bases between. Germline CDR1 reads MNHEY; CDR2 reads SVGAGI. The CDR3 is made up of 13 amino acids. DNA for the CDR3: TGTGCCAGCAGTTACCGGGACGGGTATGGCTACACCTTC. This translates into CASSYRDGYGYTF.

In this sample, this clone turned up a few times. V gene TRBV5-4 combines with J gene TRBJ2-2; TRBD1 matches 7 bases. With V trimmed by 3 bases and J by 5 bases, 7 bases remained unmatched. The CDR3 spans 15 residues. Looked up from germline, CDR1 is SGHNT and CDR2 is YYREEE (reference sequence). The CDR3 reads CASSSPDRATGELFF. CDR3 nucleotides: TGTGCCAGCAGCTCTCCTGACAGGGCGACCGGGGAGCTGTTTTTT.

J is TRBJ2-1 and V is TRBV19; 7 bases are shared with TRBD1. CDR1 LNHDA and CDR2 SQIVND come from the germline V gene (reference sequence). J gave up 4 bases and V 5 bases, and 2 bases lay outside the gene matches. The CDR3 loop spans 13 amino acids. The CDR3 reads CASSWTGYNEQFF. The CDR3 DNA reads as TGTGCCAGTAGTTGGACAGGATACAATGAGCAGTTCTTC.

CDR3 sequence: CASSGRDEELFF. CDR3 in DNA: TGTGCCAGCAGTGGGAGGGATGAGGAACTGTTTTTT. The gene calls are TRBV7-9 and TRBJ1-4; D is uncertain. The V and J ends lost 6 bases and 12 bases respectively, with 14 bases between them. The CDR3 contains 12 residues. Germline CDR1 SEHNR, CDR2 FQNEAQ (reference sequence).

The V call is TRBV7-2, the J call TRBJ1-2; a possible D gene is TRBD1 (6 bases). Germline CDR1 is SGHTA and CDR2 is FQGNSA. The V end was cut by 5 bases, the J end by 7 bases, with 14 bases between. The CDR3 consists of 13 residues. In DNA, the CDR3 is TGTGCCAGCAGCCCCCAACGACAGGTTGGCTACACCTTC. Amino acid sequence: CASSPQRQVGYTF.

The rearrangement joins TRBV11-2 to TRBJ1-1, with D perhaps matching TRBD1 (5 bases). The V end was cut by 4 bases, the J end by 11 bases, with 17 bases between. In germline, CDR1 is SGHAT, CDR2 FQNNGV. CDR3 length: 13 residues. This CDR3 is CASSSSGVILAFF. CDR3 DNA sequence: TGTGCCAGCAGCTCCTCGGGGGTGATTTTGGCTTTCTTT.

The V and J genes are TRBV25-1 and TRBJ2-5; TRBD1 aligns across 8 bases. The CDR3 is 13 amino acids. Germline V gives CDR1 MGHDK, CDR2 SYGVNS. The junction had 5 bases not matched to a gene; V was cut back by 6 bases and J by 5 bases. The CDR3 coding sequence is TGTGCCAGCAGCAGAAACAGGGGGGAGACCCAGTACTTC. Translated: CASSRNRGETQYF.

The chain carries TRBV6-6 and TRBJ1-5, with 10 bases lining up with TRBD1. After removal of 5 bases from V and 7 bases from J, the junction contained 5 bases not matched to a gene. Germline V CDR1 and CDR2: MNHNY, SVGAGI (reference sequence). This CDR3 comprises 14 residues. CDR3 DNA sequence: TGTGCCAGCAGTCGGACAGGGGGTGGCCAGCCCCAGCATTTT. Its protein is CASSRTGGGQPQHF.

The chain's CDR3 is CASSYGYQETQYF. The CDR3 DNA follows: TGCGCCAGCAGCTATGGGTACCAAGAGACCCAGTACTTC. The chain joins TRBV5-1 to TRBJ2-5, with D hard to call. The CDR3 spans 13 residues. Germline-derived CDR1 and CDR2 are SGHRS and YFSETQ. V was shortened by 3 bases and J by 0 bases, with 6 bases between the two germline ends.

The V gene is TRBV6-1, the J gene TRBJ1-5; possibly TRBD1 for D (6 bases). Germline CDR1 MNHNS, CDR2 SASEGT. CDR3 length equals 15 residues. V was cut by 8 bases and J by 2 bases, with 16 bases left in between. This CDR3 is CASALGGAGNQPQHF. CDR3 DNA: TGTGCCAGCGCTTTGGGGGGGGCCGGCAATCAGCCCCAGCATTTT.